Presented here are 23 T cell receptor beta chains from one specimen sequenced in a study of blood T cell repertoires in COVID-19. TCRdb's table, derived via immunoSEQ multiplex PCR, lists solely in-frame clones and lacks some. The top ten clones hold about 0.95% of a sample with roughly 250,000 clones, just under 90% of them seen once. The material sequenced was PBMCs or T cells enriched from blood (not recorded which). These receptors originate from a man aged 50 or older who had been exposed to COVID-19.

The chain employs TRBV7-2 and TRBJ2-1; 10 bases map to TRBD2. The CDR3 is 15 residues long. Germline CDR1 is SGHTA and CDR2 is FQGNSA. V lost 5 bases, J lost 4 bases, and 5 bases stayed unmatched. CDR3 sequence: CASSPSGGAYNEQFF. For the CDR3, the DNA is TGTGCCAGCAGCCCAAGCGGGGGGGCGTACAATGAGCAGTTCTTC.

This sequence joins TRBV7-8 and TRBJ1-5; 8 nucleotides agree with TRBD1. CDR1 SGHVS and CDR2 FQNEAQ come from the germline V gene. Losses at the gene ends were 3 bases for V and 4 bases for J; bases not matched to a gene: 8. The CDR3 has 16 amino acids. CDR3 loop: CASSLTGALSNQPQHF. As DNA, the CDR3 is TGTGCCAGCAGCTTGACAGGGGCGCTGTCAAATCAGCCCCAGCATTTT. The full variable domain, rest sourced from reference TRBV7-8 and TRBJ1-5, is GAGVSQSPRYKVAKRGQDVALRCDPISGHVSLFWYQQALGQGPEFLTYFQNEAQLDKSGLPSDRFFAERPEGSVSTLKIQRTQQEDSAVYLCASSLTGALSNQPQHFGDGTRLSIL.

The V and J genes are TRBV5-8 and TRBJ1-4; maybe TRBD1 (5 bases). The CDR3 covers 14 residues. Germline values: CDR1 SGHTS, CDR2 YDEGEE. V gave up 0 bases and J gave up 10 bases, with 13 bases separating them. The CDR3 protein is CASSLEYVTGKLFF. The CDR3 nucleotides are TGTGCCAGCAGCTTGGAATATGTAACAGGAAAACTGTTTTTT.

The rearrangement links TRBV19 to TRBJ2-3; 7 nucleotides align to TRBD2. The CDR3 length is 15 residues. Unmatched junction bases numbered 6, after V lost 4 bases and J lost 2 bases. From germline, CDR1 is LNHDA and CDR2 SQIVND (reference sequence). In nucleotides, the CDR3 is TGTGCCAGTAGTAAAGCGGGACGGATCACAGATACGCAGTATTTT. It specifies CASSKAGRITDTQYF.

The chain carries TRBV9 and TRBJ2-5, with 8 bases identical to TRBD2. Trimming removed 4 bases from V and 4 bases from J; junction bases left unmatched: 9. Looked up from germline, CDR1 is SGDLS and CDR2 is YYNGEE. CDR3 length: 15 residues. The CDR3 nucleotides are TGTGCCAGCAGCCTCGGGGGGGCCGGGACAGAGACCCAGTACTTC. Translation: CASSLGGAGTETQYF.

A few counts support this clone. The V call is TRBV28, the J call TRBJ2-2; tentative D call: TRBD2 (7 bases). Per germline, CDR1 MDHEN and CDR2 SYDVKM. The CDR3 loop spans 16 amino acids. V gave up 2 bases and J gave up 0 bases, with 10 bases separating them. The CDR3 DNA reads as TGTGCCAGCAGTTTAGGAGGGGGGGCGAACACCGGGGAGCTGTTTTTT. Translation gives CASSLGGGANTGELFF.

The chain uses TRBV5-1 and TRBJ1-6; D is unresolved. CDR1 SGHRS and CDR2 YFSETQ come from the germline V gene. The CDR3 is made up of 15 amino acids. V was shortened by 0 bases and J by 9 bases, with 13 bases between the two germline ends. The CDR3 is CASSLDEPGSSPLHF. Here the CDR3 DNA reads TGCGCCAGCAGCTTGGACGAGCCGGGGAGTTCACCCCTCCACTTT.

This chain uses TRBV29-1 with TRBJ2-5; D possibly corresponds to TRBD1 (6 bases). V was pared by 5 bases and J by 5 bases, with 18 bases between. Germline V gives CDR1 SQVTM, CDR2 ANQGSEA. This CDR3 has 14 residues. In DNA form, the CDR3 reads TGCAGCGTTCGGGACACCTTTCTGTGGGAGACCCAGTACTTC. It specifies CSVRDTFLWETQYF.

This chain joins TRBV18 and TRBJ2-5; a weak D match, TRBD2 (5 bases). V was shortened by 2 bases and J by 5 bases, with 12 bases between the two germline ends. This CDR3 comprises 14 residues. Germline CDR1 KGHSH, CDR2 LQKENI. CDR3 protein: CASSPGRVFETQYF. DNA of the CDR3: TGTGCCAGCTCACCAGGGCGGGTCTTTGAGACCCAGTACTTC.

The chain combines TRBV5-1 with TRBJ1-2; D might be TRBD1 (6 bases). The CDR3 is made up of 15 amino acids. Germline CDR1 is SGHRS and CDR2 is YFSETQ. Trimming removed 4 bases from V and 3 bases from J, with 16 bases in between. CDR3 DNA: TGCGCCAGCAGCAGGGACACAGGAAAGGACTATGGCTACACCTTC. It codes for CASSRDTGKDYGYTF.

V is TRBV11-2 and J is TRBJ2-2; possible D gene TRBD1, 6 bases. Germline CDR1 reads SGHAT; CDR2 reads FQNNGV. The CDR3 runs 12 residues. The V end lost 5 bases, the J end lost 7 bases, and 8 bases lay between the germline ends. The CDR3 DNA sequence: TGTGCCAGCAGCCAGGGGAGCGGGGAGCTGTTTTTT. Translating it yields CASSQGSGELFF.

The V gene is TRBV4-1, the J gene TRBJ1-1; D gene ambiguous. The CDR3 loop spans 14 amino acids. V was cut by 0 bases and J by 0 bases, with 5 bases left in between. CDR1 and CDR2 from the germline V gene are MGHRA and YSYEKL. The CDR3 DNA reads TGCGCCAGCAGCCAAGAGGAGATGAACACTGAAGCTTTCTTT. This sequence encodes CASSQEEMNTEAFF.

The chain combines TRBV18 with TRBJ1-3; D not resolved. Looked up from germline, CDR1 is KGHSH and CDR2 is LQKENI. V lost 4 bases to trimming and J lost 0 bases, with 13 bases between them. The CDR3 extends over 16 amino acids. The CDR3 sequence is CASSQPGISSGNTIYF. The DNA of the CDR3 is TGTGCCAGCTCACAGCCAGGCATATCCTCTGGAAACACCATATATTTT.

This clone showed up just once. The chain employs TRBV27 and TRBJ2-4, with TRBD2 identical over 10 bases. Germline V CDR1 and CDR2: MNHEY, SMNVEV (reference sequence). The V segment lost 8 bases and the J segment 4 bases; nucleotides outside the gene matches: 14. There are 17 residues in the CDR3. The CDR3 protein is CASGQQLAGGMKNIQYF. CDR3 sequence (DNA): TGTGCCAGCGGCCAGCAGTTAGCGGGAGGTATGAAAAACATTCAGTACTTC.

The V and J genes are TRBV9 and TRBJ2-2; 12 nucleotides line up with TRBD1. The CDR3 is 15 amino acids. Germline lookup yields CDR1 SGDLS and CDR2 YYNGEE. The ends lost 5 bases at V and 6 bases at J; junction bases unmatched: 5. Here the CDR3 reads CASRAGTGGSGELFF. The CDR3 DNA reads as TGTGCCAGCAGAGCCGGGACAGGGGGCTCCGGGGAGCTGTTTTTT.

The chain has TRBV11-3 and TRBJ1-1; no firm D call. V lost 2 bases and J 0 bases, leaving 7 bases between the germline ends. The germline V gene encodes CDR1 SGHNT and CDR2 YENEEA. This CDR3 has 14 amino acids. As DNA, the CDR3 is TGTGCCAGCAGCTTAACAGTCATGAACACTGAAGCTTTCTTT. Residues: CASSLTVMNTEAFF. The complete variable domain, with remaining parts taken from reference TRBV11-3 and TRBJ1-1, reads EAGVVQSPRYKIIEKKQPVAFWCNPISGHNTLYWYLQNLGQGPELLIRYENEEAVDDSQLPKDRFSAERLKGVDSTLKIQPAELGDSAVYLCASSLTVMNTEAFFGQGTRLTVV.

Here the CDR3 DNA reads TGTGCCAGCACCGCCTTACAGGGGGGAAATGAAAAACTGTTTTTT. Its translation: CASTALQGGNEKLFF. The chain is built from TRBV28 and TRBJ1-4; 8 positions match TRBD1. Trimming cost V 7 bases and J 5 bases; bases outside gene matches: 9. CDR3 length equals 15 residues. Per germline, CDR1 MDHEN and CDR2 SYDVKM.

The rearrangement uses TRBV5-1 and TRBJ1-4; no firm D call. CDR1 and CDR2 from the germline V gene are SGHRS and YFSETQ. V dropped 4 bases and J dropped 7 bases, with 14 bases sitting between them. The CDR3 is made up of 14 amino acids. CDR3 nucleotides: TGCGCCAGCAGCCCGCGCGGGGTAATTGAAAAACTGTTTTTT. It is translated as CASSPRGVIEKLFF.

The chain carries TRBV10-3 and TRBJ2-5, with 8 bases aligning to TRBD2. The CDR3 consists of 15 residues. V lost 3 bases to trimming and J lost 5 bases; unmatched junction nucleotides: 8. The germline V gene encodes CDR1 ENHRY and CDR2 SYGVKD. The CDR3, as DNA: TGTGCCATCAGTGAATCGGGGACTAGTTGGGAGACCCAGTACTTC. Amino acids: CAISESGTSWETQYF.

CDR3 nucleotides: TGTGCCATCAGTGGAAGTAGCGGGTCCCGGGACACCGGGGAGCTGTTTTTT. This codes for CAISGSSGSRDTGELFF. The V gene is TRBV10-3, the J gene TRBJ2-2, with 7 bases identical to TRBD2. The CDR3 extends over 17 amino acids. V lost 4 bases and J lost 3; bases outside the gene matches: 11. Germline assignment: CDR1 ENHRY and CDR2 SYGVKD.

The rearrangement joins TRBV25-1 to TRBJ2-1, with D possibly being TRBD2 (5 bases). Germline values: CDR1 MGHDK, CDR2 SYGVNS. Trimming left V 0 bases short and J 1 base short, with 10 bases between. This CDR3 has 16 residues. This CDR3 reads CASSEYEGRSYNEQFF. The CDR3 nucleotides read TGTGCCAGCAGTGAATACGAGGGAAGGTCCTACAATGAGCAGTTCTTC. Together with reference TRBV25-1 and TRBJ2-1, the CDR3 gives the full variable domain: EADIYQTPRYLVIGTGKKITLECSQTMGHDKMYWYQQDPGMELHLIHYSYGVNSTEKGDLSSESTVSRIRTEHFPLTLESARPSHTSQYLCASSEYEGRSYNEQFFGPGTRLTVL.

The chain employs TRBV7-9 and TRBJ2-1; TRBD2 agrees at 8 bases. Germline assignment: CDR1 SEHNR and CDR2 FQNEAQ (reference sequence). V shed 7 bases and J 6 bases; nucleotides not matched to a gene: 14. The CDR3 is 16 amino acids. For the CDR3, the DNA is TGTGCCAGCACTCTCCCCGGGACTAGGGTCGGCAATGAGCAGTTCTTC. It translates to CASTLPGTRVGNEQFF.

In its sample, this clone was seen once. The rearrangement joins TRBV11-2 to TRBJ1-1; 8 nucleotides agree with TRBD1. The CDR3 length is 14 residues. The germline gives CDR1 SGHAT, CDR2 FQNNGV. J gave up 5 bases and V 1 base, and 3 bases lay outside the gene matches. For the CDR3, the DNA is TGTGCCAGCAGCTTAGCCAGGGGGCTTACTGAAGCTTTCTTT. Its protein is CASSLARGLTEAFF. The whole variable domain, remainder taken from reference TRBV11-2 and TRBJ1-1, is EAGVAQSPRYKIIEKRQSVAFWCNPISGHATLYWYQQILGQGPKLLIQFQNNGVVDDSQLPKDRFSAERLKGVDSTLKIQPAKLEDSAVYLCASSLARGLTEAFFGQGTRLTVV.